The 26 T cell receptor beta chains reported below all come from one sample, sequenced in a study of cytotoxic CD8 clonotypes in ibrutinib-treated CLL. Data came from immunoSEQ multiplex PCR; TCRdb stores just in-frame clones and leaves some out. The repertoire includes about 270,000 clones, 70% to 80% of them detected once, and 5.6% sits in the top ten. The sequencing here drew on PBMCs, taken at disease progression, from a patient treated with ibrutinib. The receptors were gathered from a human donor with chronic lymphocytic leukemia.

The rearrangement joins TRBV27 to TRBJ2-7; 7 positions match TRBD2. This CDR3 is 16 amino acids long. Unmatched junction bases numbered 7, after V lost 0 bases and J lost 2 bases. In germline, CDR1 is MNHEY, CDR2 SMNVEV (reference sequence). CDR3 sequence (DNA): TGTGCCAGCAGTTTATCGCCACTAGCGCTTCCCTACGAGCAGTACTTC. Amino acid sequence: CASSLSPLALPYEQYF.

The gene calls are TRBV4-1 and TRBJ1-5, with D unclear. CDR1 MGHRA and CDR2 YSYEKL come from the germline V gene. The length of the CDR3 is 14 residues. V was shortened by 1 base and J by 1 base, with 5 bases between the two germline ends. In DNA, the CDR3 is TGCGCCAGCAGCCAAGTGGACAGCAATCAGCCCCAGCATTTT. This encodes CASSQVDSNQPQHF.

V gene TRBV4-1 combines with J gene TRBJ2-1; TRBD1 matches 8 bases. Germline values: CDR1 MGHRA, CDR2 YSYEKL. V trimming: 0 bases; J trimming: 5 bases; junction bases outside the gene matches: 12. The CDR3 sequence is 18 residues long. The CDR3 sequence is CASSQEKEGTGPNNEQFF. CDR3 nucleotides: TGCGCCAGCAGCCAAGAGAAAGAAGGGACAGGACCTAACAATGAGCAGTTCTTC.

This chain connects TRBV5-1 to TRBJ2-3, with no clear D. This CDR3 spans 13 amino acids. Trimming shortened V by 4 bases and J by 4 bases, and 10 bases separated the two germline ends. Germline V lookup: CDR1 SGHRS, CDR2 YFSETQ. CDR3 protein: CASSAAGADTQYF. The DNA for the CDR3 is TGCGCCAGCAGCGCAGCAGGCGCAGATACGCAGTATTTT.

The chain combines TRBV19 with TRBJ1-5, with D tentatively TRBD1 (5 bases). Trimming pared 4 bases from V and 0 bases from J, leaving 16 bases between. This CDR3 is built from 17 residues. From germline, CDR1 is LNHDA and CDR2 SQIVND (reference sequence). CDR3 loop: CASSTRTSSYSNQPQHF. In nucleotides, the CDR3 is TGTGCCAGTAGTACCCGGACATCTTCCTATAGCAATCAGCCCCAGCATTTT.

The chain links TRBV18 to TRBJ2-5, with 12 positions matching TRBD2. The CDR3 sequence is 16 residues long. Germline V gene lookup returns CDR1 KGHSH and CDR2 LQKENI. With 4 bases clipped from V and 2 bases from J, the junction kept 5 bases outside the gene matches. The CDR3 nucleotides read TGTGCCAGCTCACTGAGGACTAGCGGGATGCAAGAGACCCAGTACTTC. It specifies CASSLRTSGMQETQYF.

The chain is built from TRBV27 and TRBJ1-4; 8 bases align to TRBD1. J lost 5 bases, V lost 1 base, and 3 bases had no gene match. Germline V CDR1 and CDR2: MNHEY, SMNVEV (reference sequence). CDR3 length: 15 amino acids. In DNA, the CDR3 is TGTGCCAGCAGTTTATTCAGGGGGCTCAATGAAAAACTGTTTTTT. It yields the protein CASSLFRGLNEKLFF.

CDR3 nucleotides: TGCAGCGTTGACAGGGACGGCACTGAAGCTTTCTTT. As protein: CSVDRDGTEAFF. The chain is built from TRBV29-1 and TRBJ1-1, with TRBD1 as a possible D gene (5 bases). Per the germline V gene, CDR1 is SQVTM and CDR2 is ANQGSEA. The germline V and J ends were trimmed by 3 bases and 4 bases, with 9 bases remaining between them. The CDR3 has 12 amino acids.

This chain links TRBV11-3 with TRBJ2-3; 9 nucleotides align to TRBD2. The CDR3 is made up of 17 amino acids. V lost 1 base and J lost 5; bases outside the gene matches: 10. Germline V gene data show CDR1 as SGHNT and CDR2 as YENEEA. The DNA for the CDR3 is TGTGCCAGCAGCTTAGTATTCGGGCGGGGGGGCCTAGATACGCAGTATTTT. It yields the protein CASSLVFGRGGLDTQYF.

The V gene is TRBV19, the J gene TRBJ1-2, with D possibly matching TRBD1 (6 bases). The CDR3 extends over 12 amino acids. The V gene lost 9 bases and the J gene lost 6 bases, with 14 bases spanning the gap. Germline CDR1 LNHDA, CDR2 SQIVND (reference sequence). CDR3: CAREGVGDGYTF. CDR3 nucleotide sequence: TGTGCCAGAGAGGGGGTGGGGGATGGCTACACCTTC.

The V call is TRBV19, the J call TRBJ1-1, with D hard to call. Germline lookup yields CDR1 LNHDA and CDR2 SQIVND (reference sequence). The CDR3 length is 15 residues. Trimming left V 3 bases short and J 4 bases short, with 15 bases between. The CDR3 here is CASSMGSAGGTEAFF. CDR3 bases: TGTGCCAGTAGTATGGGGTCAGCAGGAGGCACTGAAGCTTTCTTT.

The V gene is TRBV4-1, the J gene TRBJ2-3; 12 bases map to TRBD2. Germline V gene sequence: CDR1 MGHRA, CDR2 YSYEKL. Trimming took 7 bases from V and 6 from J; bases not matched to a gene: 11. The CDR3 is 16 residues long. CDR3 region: CASTPHATSGRDTQYF. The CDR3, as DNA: TGCGCCAGCACTCCACACGCCACTAGCGGGAGGGATACGCAGTATTTT.

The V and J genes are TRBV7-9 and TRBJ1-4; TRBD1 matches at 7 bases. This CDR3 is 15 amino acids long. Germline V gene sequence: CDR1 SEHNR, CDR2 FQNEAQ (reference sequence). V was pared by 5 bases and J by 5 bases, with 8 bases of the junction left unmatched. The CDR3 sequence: CASSPEQGINEKLFF. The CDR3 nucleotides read TGTGCCAGCAGCCCCGAACAGGGGATCAATGAAAAACTGTTTTTT.

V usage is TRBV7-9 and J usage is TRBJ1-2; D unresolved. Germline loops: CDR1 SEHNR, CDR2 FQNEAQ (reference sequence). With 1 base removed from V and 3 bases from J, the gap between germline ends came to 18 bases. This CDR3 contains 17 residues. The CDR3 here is CASSLGPGWVRDYGYTF. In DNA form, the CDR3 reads TGTGCCAGCAGCTTAGGCCCCGGTTGGGTGCGCGACTATGGCTACACCTTC.

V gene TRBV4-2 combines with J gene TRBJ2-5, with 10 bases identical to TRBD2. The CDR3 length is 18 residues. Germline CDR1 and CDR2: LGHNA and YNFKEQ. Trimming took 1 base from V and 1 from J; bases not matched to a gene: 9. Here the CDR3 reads CASSQGSKLAGTQETQYF. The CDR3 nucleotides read TGTGCCAGCAGCCAAGGTTCGAAACTAGCGGGGACCCAAGAGACCCAGTACTTC.

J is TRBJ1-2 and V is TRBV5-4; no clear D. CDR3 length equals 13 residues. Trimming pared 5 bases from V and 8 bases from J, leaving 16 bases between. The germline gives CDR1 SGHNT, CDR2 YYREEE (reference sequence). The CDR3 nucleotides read TGTGCCAGCAGGCCCCTACTTCAAGGCGGCTACACCTTC. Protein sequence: CASRPLLQGGYTF. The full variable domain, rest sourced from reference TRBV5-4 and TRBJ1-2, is ETGVTQSPTHLIKTRGQQVTLRCSSQSGHNTVSWYQQALGQGPQFIFQYYREEENGRGNFPPRFSGLQFPNYSSELNVNALELDDSALYLCASRPLLQGGYTFGSGTRLTVV.

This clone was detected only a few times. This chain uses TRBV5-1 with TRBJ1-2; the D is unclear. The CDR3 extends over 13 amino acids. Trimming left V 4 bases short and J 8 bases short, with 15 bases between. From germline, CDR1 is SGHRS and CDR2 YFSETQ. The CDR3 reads CASSRTTTQGYTF. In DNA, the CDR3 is TGCGCCAGCAGCAGAACAACCACCCAAGGCTACACCTTC.

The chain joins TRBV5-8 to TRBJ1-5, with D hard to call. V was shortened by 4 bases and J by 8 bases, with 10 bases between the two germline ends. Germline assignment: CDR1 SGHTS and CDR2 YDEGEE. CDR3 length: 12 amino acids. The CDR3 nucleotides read TGTGCCAGCAGCCTCCGCTCGAAGCCCCAGCATTTT. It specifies CASSLRSKPQHF.

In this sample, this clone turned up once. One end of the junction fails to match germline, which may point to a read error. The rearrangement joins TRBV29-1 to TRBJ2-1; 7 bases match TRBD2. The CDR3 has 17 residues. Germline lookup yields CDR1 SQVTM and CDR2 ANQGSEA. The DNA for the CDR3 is TGCAGCGTTGAGGGAGGGACCTATCCCTTTTCCTACAATGAACAGTTCTTC. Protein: CSVEGGTYPFSYNEQFF.

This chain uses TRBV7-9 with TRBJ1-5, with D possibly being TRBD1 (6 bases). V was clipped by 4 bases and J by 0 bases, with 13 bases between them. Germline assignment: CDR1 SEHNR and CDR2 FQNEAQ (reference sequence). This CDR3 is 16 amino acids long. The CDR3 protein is CASSSGTPYSNQPQHF. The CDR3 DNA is TGTGCCAGCAGCTCCGGGACACCCTATAGCAATCAGCCCCAGCATTTT. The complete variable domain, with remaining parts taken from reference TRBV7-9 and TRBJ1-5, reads DTGVSQNPRHKITKRGQNVTFRCDPISEHNRLYWYRQTLGQGPEFLTYFQNEAQLEKSRLLSDRFSAERPKGSFSTLEIQRTEQGDSAMYLCASSSGTPYSNQPQHFGDGTRLSIL.

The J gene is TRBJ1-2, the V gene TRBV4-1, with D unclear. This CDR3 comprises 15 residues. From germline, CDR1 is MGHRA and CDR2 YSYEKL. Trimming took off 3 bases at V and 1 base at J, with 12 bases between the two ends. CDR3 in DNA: TGCGCCAGCAGCCAGGGTAAAGGGAATAACTATGGCTACACCTTC. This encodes CASSQGKGNNYGYTF.

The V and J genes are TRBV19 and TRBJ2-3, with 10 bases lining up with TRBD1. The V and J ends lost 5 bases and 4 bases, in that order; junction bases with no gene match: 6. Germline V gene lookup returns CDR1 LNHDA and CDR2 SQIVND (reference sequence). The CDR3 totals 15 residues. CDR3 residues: CASSPKTGGADTQYF. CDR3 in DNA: TGTGCCAGTAGTCCCAAGACAGGGGGCGCAGATACGCAGTATTTT.

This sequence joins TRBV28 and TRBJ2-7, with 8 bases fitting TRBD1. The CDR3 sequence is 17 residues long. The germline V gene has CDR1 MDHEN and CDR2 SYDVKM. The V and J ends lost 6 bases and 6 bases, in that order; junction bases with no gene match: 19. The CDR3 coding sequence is TGTGCCAGCAGGCTCTCGGGACAGGTATTCGCGGGGCCCGAGCAGTACTTC. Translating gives CASRLSGQVFAGPEQYF.

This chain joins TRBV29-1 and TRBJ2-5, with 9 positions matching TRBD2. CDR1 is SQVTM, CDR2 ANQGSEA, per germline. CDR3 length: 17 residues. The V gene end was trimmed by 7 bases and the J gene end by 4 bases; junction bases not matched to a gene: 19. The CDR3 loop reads CSAGRGSGGPLRETQYF. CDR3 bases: TGCAGCGCCGGGCGGGGTAGCGGGGGACCCCTCCGAGAGACCCAGTACTTC.

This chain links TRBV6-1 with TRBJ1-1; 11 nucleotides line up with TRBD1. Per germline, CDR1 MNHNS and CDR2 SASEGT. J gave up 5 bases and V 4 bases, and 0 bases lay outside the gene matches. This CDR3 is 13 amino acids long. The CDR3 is CASSGDRGTEAFF. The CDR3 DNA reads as TGTGCCAGCAGTGGGGACAGGGGGACTGAAGCTTTCTTT.

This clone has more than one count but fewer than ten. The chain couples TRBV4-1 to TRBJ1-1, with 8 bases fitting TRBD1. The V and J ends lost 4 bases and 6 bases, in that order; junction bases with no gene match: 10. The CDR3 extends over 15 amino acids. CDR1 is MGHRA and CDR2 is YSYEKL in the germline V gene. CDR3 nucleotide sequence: TGCGCCAGCAGCCCGTGGACAGGGAGGGGGCCTGAAGCTTTCTTT. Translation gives CASSPWTGRGPEAFF.